This T cell receptor (beta chain) was captured in a study of blood T cell repertoires in COVID-19. Sequencing used immunoSEQ multiplex PCR; TCRdb keeps in-frame clones, though not all of them. The repertoire holds over 20,000 clones, with around 83% as singletons. CDR1 and CDR2 (germline): SGDLS, YYNGEE. The CDR3 is 15 residues long. V was clipped by 0 bases and J by 0 bases, with 7 bases between them. The sample taken for sequencing was peripheral blood. The receptor comes from a man aged 70-80 years with acute or convalescent COVID-19. The chain links TRBV9 to TRBJ2-1; D is unresolved. The DNA for the CDR3 is TGTGCCAGCAGCGTAGATCACTCCTCCTACAATGAGCAGTTCTTC. Its protein product is CASSVDHSSYNEQFF.